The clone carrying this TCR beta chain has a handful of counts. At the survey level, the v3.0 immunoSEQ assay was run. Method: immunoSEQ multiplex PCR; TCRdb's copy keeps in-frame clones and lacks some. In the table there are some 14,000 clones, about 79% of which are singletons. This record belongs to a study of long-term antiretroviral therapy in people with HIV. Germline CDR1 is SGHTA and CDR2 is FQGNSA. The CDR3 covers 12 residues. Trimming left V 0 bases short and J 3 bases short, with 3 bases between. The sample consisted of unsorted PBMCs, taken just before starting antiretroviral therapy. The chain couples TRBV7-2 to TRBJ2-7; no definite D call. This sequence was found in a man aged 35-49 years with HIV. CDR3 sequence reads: CASSLAYYEQYF. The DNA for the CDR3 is TGTGCCAGCAGCTTAGCTTACTACGAGCAGTACTTC.